Here is one T cell receptor (beta chain) with its context. V lost 4 bases and J lost 5; bases outside the gene matches: 9. The CDR3 runs 15 residues. Germline CDR1 reads SGDLS; CDR2 reads YYNGEE. These data come from a study of blood T cell repertoires in COVID-19. TCRdb's table, derived via immunoSEQ multiplex PCR, lists solely in-frame clones and lacks some. The sample carries 100,000 to 150,000 clones, more than 85% recorded once. J is TRBJ2-1 and V is TRBV9; 7 nucleotides line up with TRBD2. Input material: peripheral blood. The receptor was isolated from a man between 50 and 59 years old with COVID-19, enrolled during active disease. CDR3 coding DNA: TGTGCCAGCAGCCCGGGGGGACGGGGAGACAATGAGCAGTTCTTC. This encodes CASSPGGRGDNEQFF.